The TCR beta chain under discussion was sequenced for a study of T cells in Graves' hyperthyroidism and ophthalmopathy. Turning to this clonotype: This could be a read error, since a much larger clone is one nucleotide away.

Germline V lookup: CDR1 SGHRS, CDR2 YFSETQ. The CDR3 has 11 residues. Absence of ophthalmopathy progression within 18 months defined stable Graves' hyperthyroidism. What was amplified from RNA transcripts were TCR beta CDR3 regions. Using the HTBI primer set, a first-round RT-PCR was run on the TCR CDR3. TCRdb itself ran the multiplex PCR reads through MiXCR, one entry per CDR3 protein. The sample includes about 290,000 distinct CDR3 sequences, 16% of them seen just once. Sequenced input: blood. This receptor was obtained from a man aged 25-45 years with Graves' hyperthyroidism. V usage is TRBV5-1 and J usage is TRBJ2-7; D uncertain. The DNA for the CDR3 is TGCGCCGGCAGCTTGGCGTCGATGCAGTACTTC. It encodes CAGSLASMQYF.